This TCR beta chain was sequenced in a study of blood T cell repertoires in COVID-19. Study background: Samples came from the United States, Italy and Spain, spanning acute and convalescent COVID-19.

Participant-reported clinical history was the basis for cohort assignment. This clone has a single count. Produced via immunoSEQ multiplex PCR; TCRdb's table is partial and in-frame only. Of 250,000 to 300,000 clones listed, roughly four fifths were seen once; the top ten hold about 5%. V was pared by 1 base and J by 0 bases, with 6 bases of the junction left unmatched. CDR1 LNHDA and CDR2 SQIVND come from the germline V gene (reference sequence). CDR3 length: 16 residues. The chain employs TRBV19 and TRBJ2-7, with TRBD1 identical over 7 bases. The TCR sequence derives from a man between 35 and 55 years old who had been exposed to COVID-19. The sequencing input was PBMCs or T cells enriched from blood (not recorded which). CDR3: CASSIAGQRSSYEQYF. CDR3 sequence (DNA): TGTGCCAGTAGTATAGCGGGACAGAGAAGCTCCTACGAGCAGTACTTC.